These 25 T cell receptor beta chains came from one sample sequenced in a study of blood T cell repertoires in COVID-19. The method was immunoSEQ multiplex PCR; TCRdb's version includes in-frame clones alone and lacks a portion of them. The top ten clones hold about 13% of a sample with under 70,000 clones, almost 90% of them seen once. The source material was peripheral blood. The receptors derive from a man aged 60 to 75 with active COVID-19.

This rearrangement joins TRBV20-1 to TRBJ2-5, with 8 bases that match TRBD1. This CDR3 is built from 15 residues. Germline V gene sequence: CDR1 DFQATT, CDR2 SNEGSKA (reference sequence). After removal of 3 bases from V and 2 bases from J, the junction contained 8 bases not matched to a gene. The CDR3 reads CSASRQGARQETQYF. The CDR3, as DNA: TGCAGTGCTAGTCGTCAGGGGGCGAGGCAAGAGACCCAGTACTTC.

The chain employs TRBV4-1 and TRBJ2-1; tentatively, D is TRBD2 (5 bases). Germline V lookup: CDR1 MGHRA, CDR2 YSYEKL. This CDR3 region has 14 residues. V was trimmed by 0 bases and J by 5 bases, leaving 8 bases between them. CDR3 loop: CASSQEASNNEQFF. In nucleotides, the CDR3 is TGCGCCAGCAGCCAAGAAGCTAGCAACAATGAGCAGTTCTTC.

This clone occurred once. This chain joins TRBV3-1 (or the pseudogene TRBV3-2) and TRBJ2-7, with TRBD1 identical over 7 bases. The germline CDR1 and CDR2 sequences are LGHDT and YNNKEL (reference sequence). Germline trimming cut 8 bases from V and 2 bases from J; bases unmatched to any gene: 3. This CDR3 spans 12 amino acids. This CDR3 reads CASRGGTYEQYF. For the CDR3, the DNA is TGTGCCAGCCGAGGGGGCACCTACGAGCAGTACTTC.

This clone showed up just once. V is TRBV19 and J is TRBJ2-6; the D is unclear. This CDR3 has 16 residues. CDR1 and CDR2 (germline): LNHDA, SQIVND (reference sequence). Deletions cut 0 bases from V and 1 base from J, with 7 bases between. In DNA, the CDR3 is TGTGCCAGTAGTATAGATGGCTTTTCTGGGGCCAACGTCCTGACTTTC. This gives the protein CASSIDGFSGANVLTF.

This chain links TRBV3-1 (or the pseudogene TRBV3-2) with TRBJ1-3; the match to TRBD1 covers 8 bases. CDR1 and CDR2 from the germline V gene are LGHDT and YNNKEL (reference sequence). This CDR3 region has 18 residues. V dropped 0 bases and J dropped 1; count of bases not matched to a gene: 8. CDR3 loop: CASSQDHGRGQSGNTIYF. DNA of the CDR3: TGTGCCAGCAGCCAAGATCATGGCAGGGGGCAGTCTGGAAACACCATATATTTT.

This chain connects TRBV28 to TRBJ1-2, with D possibly being TRBD1 (5 bases). CDR3 length: 14 amino acids. From germline, CDR1 is MDHEN and CDR2 SYDVKM. Trimming cost V 2 bases and J 5 bases, with 12 bases left between them. CDR3 in amino acids: CASSLGADSYGYTF. The CDR3 DNA is TGTGCCAGCAGTTTAGGGGCAGATTCGTATGGCTACACCTTC.

The chain is built from TRBV5-1 and TRBJ2-5; 7 bases agree with TRBD1. V dropped 3 bases and J dropped 4; count of bases not matched to a gene: 3. Germline V CDR1 and CDR2: SGHRS, YFSETQ. The length of the CDR3 is 13 residues. The CDR3 DNA follows: TGCGCCAGCAGCTGGGGGACAGTAGAGACCCAGTACTTC. It is translated as CASSWGTVETQYF.

In DNA, the CDR3 is TGTGCCAGCAGACGTGGGACAGGGGGCGATTTGGAGACCCAGTACTTC. Amino acid sequence: CASRRGTGGDLETQYF. The rearrangement uses TRBV2 and TRBJ2-5, with 12 bases fitting TRBD1. Per the germline V gene, CDR1 is SNHLY and CDR2 is FYNNEI. J lost 5 bases, V lost 6 bases, and 10 bases had no gene match. The CDR3 runs 16 residues.

The rearrangement links TRBV18 to TRBJ2-7; D perhaps matches TRBD1 (5 bases). The ends were cut back, 6 bases at V and 7 bases at J, with 19 bases in the middle. CDR1 and CDR2 from the germline V gene are KGHSH and LQKENI. CDR3 length equals 14 residues. The CDR3 region is CASSQLDGPGEQYF. CDR3 sequence (DNA): TGTGCCAGCTCCCAATTGGACGGGCCAGGGGAGCAGTACTTC.

The chain recombines TRBV24-1 with TRBJ2-2, with 7 bases that match TRBD2. Per germline, CDR1 KGHDR and CDR2 SFDVKD. Losses at the gene ends were 2 bases for V and 0 bases for J; bases not matched to a gene: 11. The CDR3 has 19 amino acids. CDR3 in amino acids: CATSDSREVAGTNTGELFF. CDR3 nucleotides: TGTGCCACCAGTGATTCCAGGGAGGTAGCGGGCACGAACACCGGGGAGCTGTTTTTT.

The CDR3 spells CASSRTPGQGNTGELFF. In DNA form, the CDR3 reads TGTGCCAGCAGCAGGACACCGGGACAGGGGAACACCGGGGAGCTGTTTTTT. The chain joins TRBV21-1 to TRBJ2-2; no check of the table's D call, TRBD1, against the DNA was made. TRBV21-1 is described as a pseudogene. The CDR3 runs to 17 residues.

As DNA, the CDR3 is TGTGCCAGCAGCCGACAGGGATACTACAATGAGCAGTTCTTC. Residues: CASSRQGYYNEQFF. The rearrangement links TRBV9 to TRBJ2-1, with 7 nucleotides matching TRBD1. V lost 4 bases and J lost 3; bases outside the gene matches: 4. Germline CDR1 and CDR2: SGDLS and YYNGEE. This CDR3 region has 14 residues.

This clone showed up many times. Other DNA sequences in this specimen translate into the identical CDR3. The rearrangement joins TRBV5-4 to TRBJ1-1; tentative D call: TRBD1 (6 bases). The CDR3 length is 13 residues. Germline loops: CDR1 SGHNT, CDR2 YYREEE (reference sequence). V lost 2 bases and J lost 4, with 9 bases in between. The CDR3 protein is CASSLQGGTEAFF. As DNA, the CDR3 is TGTGCCAGCAGCTTACAGGGCGGCACTGAAGCTTTCTTT.

For the CDR3, the DNA is TGTGCCAGCAGCGTAGAAGGGCTAGCGGGGTCTCGGACAGATACGCAGTATTTT. The encoded protein is CASSVEGLAGSRTDTQYF. The genes are TRBV9 and TRBJ2-3; TRBD2 aligns across 9 bases. Germline V gene sequence: CDR1 SGDLS, CDR2 YYNGEE. V shed 0 bases, J shed 3 bases, and the junction held 11 bases outside the gene matches. The length of the CDR3 is 18 residues.

The V call is TRBV23-1, the J call TRBJ2-7; 7 bases are shared with TRBD1. TRBV23-1 is classed as an ORF, of uncertain function. The length of the CDR3 is 17 residues. The junction had 8 bases not matched to a gene; V was cut back by 0 bases and J by 0 bases. Here the CDR3 DNA reads TGCGCCAGCAGTCAATCCATTCTAAGGGACAGCTCCTACGAGCAGTACTTC. This translates into CASSQSILRDSSYEQYF.

This chain joins TRBV7-6 and TRBJ2-1, with TRBD2 matching 8 bases. V shed 1 base and J 3 bases; nucleotides not matched to a gene: 8. The CDR3 is 17 residues long. Germline CDR1 reads SGHVS; CDR2 reads FNYEAQ. The CDR3 DNA reads TGTGCCAGCAGCTTAGACCGTCCTAGCGGGTTCTACAATGAGCAGTTCTTC. It encodes CASSLDRPSGFYNEQFF.

This sequence joins TRBV2 and TRBJ2-5; 12 bases fit TRBD1. CDR1 is SNHLY and CDR2 is FYNNEI in the germline V gene. The trim removed 5 bases at V and 5 bases at J, leaving 6 bases unmatched. The CDR3 length is 15 residues. CDR3 in DNA: TGTGCCAGCAGTCGGGACAGGGGGCATCGCGAGACCCAGTACTTC. Its translation: CASSRDRGHRETQYF.

The rearrangement links TRBV6-5 to TRBJ2-7, with 10 bases aligning to TRBD1. Germline loops: CDR1 MNHEY, CDR2 SVGAGI. The CDR3 length is 14 residues. The V segment lost 2 bases and the J segment 9 bases; nucleotides outside the gene matches: 7. CDR3 nucleotide sequence: TGTGCCAGCAGTTACACCAGACAGGGGGCGGTGCAGTACTTC. Translating it yields CASSYTRQGAVQYF.

The chain carries TRBV7-9 and TRBJ1-6; TRBD1 matches 8 bases. The CDR3 totals 14 residues. With 3 bases clipped from V and 6 bases from J, the junction kept 1 base outside the gene matches. Germline CDR1 and CDR2: SEHNR and FQNEAQ (reference sequence). CDR3 sequence: CASSFGQGNSPLHF. CDR3 nucleotide sequence: TGTGCCAGCAGCTTCGGACAGGGTAATTCACCCCTCCACTTT.

This clone was detected once. The chain links TRBV9 to TRBJ1-2; possibly TRBD1 for D (6 bases). The CDR3 is made up of 14 amino acids. V lost 4 bases and J 4 bases, leaving 14 bases between the germline ends. Germline V gene sequence: CDR1 SGDLS, CDR2 YYNGEE. The CDR3 DNA sequence: TGTGCCAGCAGCTCGCAGGGGAGGGGCTATGGCTACACCTTC. This codes for CASSSQGRGYGYTF.

J is TRBJ2-7 and V is TRBV13; 8 bases are a match to TRBD2. Germline CDR1 is PRHDT and CDR2 is FYEKMQ (reference sequence). V dropped 2 bases and J dropped 2; count of bases not matched to a gene: 8. The CDR3 loop spans 16 amino acids. CDR3 DNA: TGTGCCAGCAGCTTACGATTCGGGGGGGCCCCCTACGAGCAGTACTTC. Translating gives CASSLRFGGAPYEQYF. Looking up the rest from reference TRBV13 and TRBJ2-7 gives the full variable domain: AAGVIQSPRHLIKEKRETATLKCYPIPRHDTVYWYQQGPGQDPQFLISFYEKMQSDKGSIPDRFSAQQFSDYHSELNMSSLELGDSALYFCASSLRFGGAPYEQYFGPGTRLTVT.

This chain links TRBV4-3 with TRBJ1-5, with a possible D match to TRBD1 (5 bases). CDR3 length equals 16 residues. V was cut by 0 bases and J by 7 bases, with 16 bases left in between. Germline V gene sequence: CDR1 LGHNA, CDR2 YSLEER. DNA for the CDR3: TGCGCCAGCAGCCAAGATGCGGTCGGGGGACGCCAGCCCCAGCATTTT. Translating gives CASSQDAVGGRQPQHF.

V is TRBV7-9 and J is TRBJ2-5, with a possible D match to TRBD1 (5 bases). The CDR3 is 12 amino acids. V lost 7 bases and J lost 7, with 13 bases in between. Germline V gene data show CDR1 as SEHNR and CDR2 as FQNEAQ (reference sequence). CDR3 loop: CASNSGSGTQYF. The CDR3 nucleotides read TGTGCCAGCAACTCAGGGTCGGGGACCCAGTACTTC.

This clone has just one count. The genes are TRBV19 and TRBJ1-1; 7 bases map to TRBD1. The trim removed 5 bases at V and 3 bases at J, leaving 3 bases unmatched. CDR3 length equals 13 residues. CDR1 LNHDA and CDR2 SQIVND come from the germline V gene (reference sequence). CDR3 amino acids: CASSRDRDTEAFF. CDR3 nucleotides: TGTGCCAGTAGTCGGGACAGAGACACTGAAGCTTTCTTT.

The rearrangement links TRBV28 to TRBJ2-7; the match to TRBD2 covers 14 bases. This CDR3 region has 17 residues. V gave up 1 base and J gave up 5 bases; unmatched junction bases: 7. The germline CDR1 and CDR2 sequences are MDHEN and SYDVKM. CDR3 in DNA: TGTGCCAGCAGTTTATCCGGGACTAGCGGGAGTCGGAACGAGCAGTACTTC. The encoded protein is CASSLSGTSGSRNEQYF.